The following is a T cell receptor (beta chain) sequence with its context. Original analysis: Amplification of reference gene primers provided the estimated nucleated cell counts. TCRdb's copy holds only in-frame clones and misses some; the assay was immunoSEQ multiplex PCR. For V, J and clone size, that table is used; D and trimming come from the DNA. The sample has some 93,000 clones, just under 85% seen once. CDR3 size: 13 residues. Between the trimmed V and J ends, which lost 6 bases and 2 bases, there was a span of 11 bases. The germline V gene encodes CDR1 MNHNY and CDR2 SVGAGI (reference sequence). The sample comes from a study of blood T cell repertoires in COVID-19. Study information: PBMCs, B-cell-depleted T cells, or T cells provided the cDNA or gDNA that made up the material.

The sequence derives from a man between 65 and 79 years old with acute or convalescent COVID-19. Sequenced sample: peripheral blood. The gene calls are TRBV6-6 and TRBJ2-7; tentative D call: TRBD1 (6 bases). CDR3 residues: CASRLTGTYEQYF. The CDR3 nucleotides are TGTGCCAGCAGACTTACAGGGACCTACGAGCAGTACTTC.